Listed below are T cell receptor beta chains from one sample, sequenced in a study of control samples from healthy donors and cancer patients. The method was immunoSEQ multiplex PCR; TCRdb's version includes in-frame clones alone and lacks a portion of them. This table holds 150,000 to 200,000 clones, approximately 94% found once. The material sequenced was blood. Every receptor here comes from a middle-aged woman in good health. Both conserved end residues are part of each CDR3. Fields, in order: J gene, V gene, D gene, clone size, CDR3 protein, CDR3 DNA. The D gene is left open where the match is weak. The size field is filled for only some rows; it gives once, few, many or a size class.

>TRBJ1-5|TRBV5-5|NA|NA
CASSFGGGRNGQPQHF
TGTGCCAGCAGCTTCGGTGGGGGCCGAAACGGTCAGCCCCAGCATTTT
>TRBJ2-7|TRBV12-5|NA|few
CASVLGESPLHEQYF
TGTGCTAGTGTCCTAGGGGAGTCCCCCCTCCACGAGCAGTACTTC
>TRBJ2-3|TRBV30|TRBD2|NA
CAWGLAGRKDTQYF
TGTGCCTGGGGACTAGCGGGAAGGAAAGATACGCAGTATTTT
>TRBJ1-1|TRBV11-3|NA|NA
CASSERMNTEAFF
TGTGCCAGCAGCGAACGAATGAACACTGAAGCTTTCTTT
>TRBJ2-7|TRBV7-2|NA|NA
CASSFGQGRYEQYF
TGTGCCAGCAGCTTCGGGCAGGGTCGATACGAGCAGTACTTC
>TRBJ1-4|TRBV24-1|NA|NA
CATLDRTNEKLFF
TGTGCCACGCTGGACAGAACTAATGAAAAACTGTTTTTT
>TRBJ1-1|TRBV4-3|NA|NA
CASSQNKRGFDTEAFF
TGCGCCAGCAGCCAAAACAAACGGGGGTTTGACACTGAAGCTTTCTTT
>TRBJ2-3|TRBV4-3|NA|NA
CASSQDIRAGRQYF
TGCGCCAGCAGCCAAGATATTAGGGCTGGGAGGCAATATTTT
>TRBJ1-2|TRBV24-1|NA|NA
CATSDPNYGYTF
TGTGCCACCAGTGACCCCAACTATGGCTACACCTTC
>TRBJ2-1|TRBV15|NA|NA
CATSRDLNNEQFF
TGTGCCACCAGCAGGGACCTGAACAATGAGCAGTTCTTC
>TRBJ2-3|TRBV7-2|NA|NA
CASSLTLRVSTDTQYF
TGTGCCAGCAGCCTGACCCTCCGGGTTAGCACAGATACGCAGTATTTT
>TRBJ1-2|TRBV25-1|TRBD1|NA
CASSESRGTGREMDGYTF
TGTGCCAGCAGTGAGTCCCGTGGGACAGGACGCGAGATGGATGGCTACACCTTC
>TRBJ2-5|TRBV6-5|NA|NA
CASSPRQAQETQYF
TGTGCCAGCAGCCCCAGACAGGCTCAAGAGACCCAGTACTTC
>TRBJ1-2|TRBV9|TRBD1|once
CASSVGGQRGYTF
TGTGCCAGCAGCGTAGGGGGACAGAGGGGCTACACCTTC
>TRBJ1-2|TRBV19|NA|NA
CASNRIPADYGYTF
TGTGCCAGTAATCGCATTCCGGCGGACTATGGCTACACCTTC
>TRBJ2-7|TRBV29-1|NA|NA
CSVERGNGLDYEQYF
TGCAGCGTTGAAAGGGGGAATGGACTAGACTACGAGCAGTACTTC
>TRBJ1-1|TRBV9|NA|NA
CASSVLAMNTEAFF
TGTGCCAGCAGCGTACTGGCCATGAACACTGAAGCTTTCTTT
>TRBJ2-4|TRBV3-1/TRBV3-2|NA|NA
CASSLRAGQNIQYF
TGTGCCAGCAGCCTGCGAGCGGGACAGAACATTCAGTACTTC
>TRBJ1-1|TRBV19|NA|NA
CASSRLDRNTEAFF
TGTGCCAGTAGTAGACTGGACAGAAACACTGAAGCTTTCTTT
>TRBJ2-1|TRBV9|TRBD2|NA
CASSPRGGRGNEQFF
TGTGCCAGCAGCCCTCGCGGGGGGAGGGGCAATGAGCAGTTCTTC
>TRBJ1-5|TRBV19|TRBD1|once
CASSTRTGYPQHF
TGTGCCAGTAGTACCCGGACAGGGTATCCCCAGCATTTT
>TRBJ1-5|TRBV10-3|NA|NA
CAPGGGSNQPQHF
TGTGCCCCGGGGGGGGGTAGCAATCAGCCCCAGCATTTT
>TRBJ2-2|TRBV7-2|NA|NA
CASSLEQNTGELFF
TGTGCCAGCAGCTTAGAACAGAACACCGGGGAGCTGTTTTTT
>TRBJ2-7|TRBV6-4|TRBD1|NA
CASSEGTAAYEQYF
TGTGCCAGCAGTGAGGGGACAGCTGCTTACGAGCAGTACTTC
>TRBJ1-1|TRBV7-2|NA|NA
CASSLVGTGANAFF
TGTGCCAGCAGCTTAGTTGGAACGGGGGCGAACGCTTTCTTT
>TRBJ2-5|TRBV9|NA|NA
CASSVGGGARQETQYF
TGTGCCAGCAGCGTAGGAGGAGGGGCGAGGCAAGAGACCCAGTACTTC
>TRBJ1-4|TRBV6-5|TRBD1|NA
CASMLQGRREKLFF
TGTGCCAGCATGTTACAGGGGAGGAGGGAAAAACTGTTTTTT
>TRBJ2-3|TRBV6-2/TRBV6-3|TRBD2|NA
CASSYGPSGPSDTQYF
TGTGCCAGCAGTTACGGCCCTAGCGGTCCCTCAGATACGCAGTATTTT
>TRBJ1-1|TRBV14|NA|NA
CASSPTDRQAFF
TGTGCCAGCAGCCCGACGGACCGTCAAGCTTTCTTT
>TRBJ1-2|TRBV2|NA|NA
CASSEFYGYTF
TGTGCCAGCAGTGAATTTTATGGCTACACCTTC
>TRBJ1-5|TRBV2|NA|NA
CASSELGVGQPQHF
TGTGCCAGCAGTGAGTTGGGGGTGGGACAGCCCCAGCATTTT
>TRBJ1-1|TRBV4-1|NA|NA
CASSQEYLVNTEAFF
TGCGCCAGCAGCCAAGAATATCTGGTTAACACTGAAGCTTTCTTT
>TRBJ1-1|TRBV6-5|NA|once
CASSREPNTEAFF
TGTGCCAGCAGCCGGGAGCCGAACACTGAAGCTTTCTTT
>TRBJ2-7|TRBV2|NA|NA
CASSELARSGEQYF
TGTGCCAGCAGTGAACTAGCGAGATCGGGGGAGCAGTACTTC
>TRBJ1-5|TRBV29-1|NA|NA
CSVVGGFNQPQHF
TGCAGCGTCGTCGGTGGGTTCAATCAGCCCCAGCATTTT
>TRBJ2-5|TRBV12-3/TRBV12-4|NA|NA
CASSHDSRETQYF
TGTGCCAGCAGTCACGACAGTAGAGAGACCCAGTACTTC
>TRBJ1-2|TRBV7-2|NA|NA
CASSSFQANYGYTF
TGTGCCAGCTCCTCCTTTCAGGCGAACTATGGCTACACCTTC
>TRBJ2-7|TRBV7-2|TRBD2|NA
CASSLATTSGNSYEQYF
TGTGCCAGCAGCTTAGCAACGACTAGCGGTAACTCCTACGAGCAGTACTTC
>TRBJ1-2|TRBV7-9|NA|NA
CASSSGIVSYGYTF
TGTGCCAGCAGCTCTGGGATCGTGAGCTATGGCTACACCTTC
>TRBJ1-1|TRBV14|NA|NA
CASSHWTVMNTEAFF
TGTGCCAGCAGCCATTGGACGGTGATGAACACTGAAGCTTTCTTT
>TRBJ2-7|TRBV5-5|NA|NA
CASRGAYYEQYF
TGTGCCAGCAGAGGAGCCTACTACGAGCAGTACTTC
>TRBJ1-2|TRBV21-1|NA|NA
CASSRGPLGYTF
TGTGCCAGCAGCAGGGGACCTCTGGGCTACACCTTC
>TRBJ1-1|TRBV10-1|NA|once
CASSESRKTEAFF
TGCGCCAGCAGTGAGTCCCGTAAGACTGAAGCTTTCTTT
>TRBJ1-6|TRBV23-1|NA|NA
CATLGGRSPLHF
TGCGCCACCCTGGGGGGGCGATCACCCCTCCACTTT
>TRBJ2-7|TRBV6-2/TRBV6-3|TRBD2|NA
CASSSPGGTQYEQYF
TGTGCCAGCAGTTCCCCGGGGGGGACTCAGTACGAGCAGTACTTC
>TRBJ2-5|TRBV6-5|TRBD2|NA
CASSQAGPLQETQYF
TGTGCCAGCAGCCAAGCGGGGCCACTCCAAGAGACCCAGTACTTC
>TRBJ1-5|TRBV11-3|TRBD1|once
CASSLRDRLRDQPQHF
TGTGCCAGCAGCCTCAGGGACAGGCTTCGAGATCAGCCCCAGCATTTT